The 19 T cell receptor beta chains given below trace back to one sample, sequenced in a study of blood T cell repertoires in COVID-19. The table came from immunoSEQ multiplex PCR; TCRdb's copy has only in-frame clones and leaves some out. The table lists tens of thousands of clones, 75% to 90% of them singletons, with over 5% in the top ten. The sequenced material came from peripheral blood. The receptors were gathered from a man aged 55 to 70 with COVID-19, enrolled during active disease.

This clone has just one count. V and J are TRBV5-4 and TRBJ1-1, with D unclear. V lost 4 bases and J 7 bases, leaving 14 bases between the germline ends. The CDR3 covers 13 residues. The germline V gene encodes CDR1 SGHNT and CDR2 YYREEE (reference sequence). Here the CDR3 DNA reads TGTGCCAGCAGCCGTGACCCGGGGAGTGAAGCTTTCTTT. Protein: CASSRDPGSEAFF.

The chain employs TRBV10-1 and TRBJ2-7, with 10 bases identical to TRBD1. Germline CDR1 and CDR2: WNHNN and SYGVQD (reference sequence). V lost 2 bases and J lost 6; bases outside the gene matches: 4. This CDR3 contains 14 residues. The CDR3 loop is CASSEGQGDVEQYF. As DNA, the CDR3 is TGCGCCAGCAGTGAGGGACAGGGGGATGTCGAGCAGTACTTC.

V usage is TRBV30 and J usage is TRBJ1-1, with D uncertain. The CDR3 extends over 17 amino acids. In germline, CDR1 is GTSNPN, CDR2 SVGIG (reference sequence). Trimming took off 0 bases at V and 1 base at J, with 18 bases between the two ends. CDR3 protein: CAWSVDLPGWGNTEAFF. The CDR3 nucleotides read TGTGCCTGGAGTGTGGACTTACCAGGATGGGGGAACACTGAAGCTTTCTTT. Combining the CDR3 with reference TRBV30 and TRBJ1-1 gives the whole variable domain SQTIHQWPATLVQPVGSPLSLECTVEGTSNPNLYWYRQAAGRGLQLLFYSVGIGQISSEVPQNLSASRPQDRQFILSSKKLLLSDSGFYLCAWSVDLPGWGNTEAFFGQGTRLTVV.

V and J are TRBV6-6 and TRBJ1-2; 9 bases align to TRBD1. CDR1 and CDR2 (germline): MNHNY, SVGAGI (reference sequence). This CDR3 contains 13 residues. The ends lost 6 bases at V and 6 bases at J; junction bases unmatched: 5. The CDR3 loop is CASRGQGSDGYTF. The CDR3 DNA reads as TGTGCCAGCAGGGGACAGGGAAGCGATGGCTACACCTTC.

The chain is built from TRBV6-5 and TRBJ2-5, with TRBD1 matching over 7 bases. Germline-derived CDR1 and CDR2 are MNHEY and SVGAGI. The CDR3 is 12 residues long. The J segment lost 5 bases and the V segment lost 7 bases, leaving 4 bases of the junction unmatched. This CDR3 reads CASTQDRETQYF. The CDR3 region has the DNA TGTGCCAGCACCCAGGACAGGGAGACCCAGTACTTC.

The rearrangement uses TRBV7-2 and TRBJ2-7, with D possibly being TRBD2 (5 bases). This CDR3 region has 15 residues. Germline CDR1 and CDR2: SGHTA and FQGNSA. Trimming removed 4 bases from V and 4 bases from J, with 17 bases in between. The CDR3 sequence is CASSSERSRGYEQYF. DNA for the CDR3: TGTGCCAGCAGCTCCGAGCGGAGCCGGGGTTACGAGCAGTACTTC.

The chain has TRBV28 and TRBJ2-2, with D possibly being TRBD1 (5 bases). Looked up from germline, CDR1 is MDHEN and CDR2 is SYDVKM. V gave up 4 bases and J gave up 4 bases, with 10 bases separating them. This CDR3 has 14 amino acids. The chain's CDR3 is CASSSQGTTGELFF. CDR3 in DNA: TGTGCCAGCAGTTCCCAGGGTACCACCGGGGAGCTGTTTTTT.

This chain connects TRBV2 to TRBJ1-5; D remains ambiguous. The CDR3 loop spans 14 amino acids. The germline V gene encodes CDR1 SNHLY and CDR2 FYNNEI. V shed 7 bases and J shed 0 bases, with 10 bases lying between them. The CDR3, as DNA: TGTGCCAGCACGGGGTTAGATAGCAATCAGCCCCAGCATTTT. Translation: CASTGLDSNQPQHF.

The table lists this clone with a few counts. The chain uses TRBV5-4 and TRBJ2-3, with 10 positions matching TRBD2. Losses at the gene ends were 1 base for V and 2 bases for J; bases not matched to a gene: 4. Germline V lookup: CDR1 SGHNT, CDR2 YYREEE (reference sequence). CDR3 length: 16 residues. This chain's CDR3 is CASSLIAGGTTDTQYF. CDR3 DNA: TGTGCCAGCAGCTTGATAGCGGGAGGAACCACAGATACGCAGTATTTT.

The genes are TRBV6-6 and TRBJ1-5; 7 bases are shared with TRBD1. The germline V gene encodes CDR1 MNHNY and CDR2 SVGAGI (reference sequence). V trimming: 5 bases; J trimming: 6 bases; junction bases outside the gene matches: 7. The CDR3 covers 14 residues. The chain's CDR3 is CASSDREETQPQHF. For the CDR3, the DNA is TGTGCCAGCAGTGACAGGGAGGAGACTCAGCCCCAGCATTTT.

The rearrangement links TRBV19 to TRBJ2-5; maybe TRBD2 (6 bases). The V end lost 1 base, the J end lost 5 bases, and 11 bases lay between the germline ends. The length of the CDR3 is 14 residues. CDR1 is LNHDA and CDR2 is SQIVND in the germline V gene (reference sequence). The CDR3 sequence is CASSIGGEVETQYF. In DNA, the CDR3 is TGTGCCAGTAGTATAGGAGGGGAGGTGGAGACCCAGTACTTC.

V and J are TRBV2 and TRBJ2-2, with D unresolved. Germline CDR1 SNHLY, CDR2 FYNNEI. Trimming removed 2 bases from V and 6 bases from J, with 10 bases in between. This CDR3 comprises 14 residues. CDR3 protein: CASSETGVAGELFF. In DNA form, the CDR3 reads TGTGCCAGCAGTGAAACTGGAGTGGCCGGGGAGCTGTTTTTT.

V gene TRBV5-1 combines with J gene TRBJ1-1, with 10 positions matching TRBD1. CDR1 is SGHRS and CDR2 is YFSETQ in the germline V gene. This CDR3 has 15 amino acids. V lost 4 bases and J lost 1; bases outside the gene matches: 4. The chain's CDR3 is CASSLRQGANTEAFF. Written as DNA, the CDR3 is TGCGCCAGCAGCCTCCGACAGGGGGCGAACACTGAAGCTTTCTTT.

The V gene is TRBV7-9, the J gene TRBJ2-3; TRBD1 is a possible D gene (5 bases). The germline CDR1 and CDR2 sequences are SEHNR and FQNEAQ (reference sequence). V lost 0 bases to trimming and J lost 0 bases, with 13 bases between them. The CDR3 has 17 residues. The DNA of the CDR3 is TGTGCCAGCAGCTTAGCCCCCAGGGCAACTAGCACAGATACGCAGTATTTT. This translates into CASSLAPRATSTDTQYF.

The chain is built from TRBV19 and TRBJ1-1; 11 bases agree with TRBD1. The trim removed 5 bases at V and 1 base at J, leaving 9 bases unmatched. The CDR3 totals 17 residues. From germline, CDR1 is LNHDA and CDR2 SQIVND (reference sequence). Here the CDR3 DNA reads TGTGCCAGTAGTTCCGCGGACAGGGGGCTACCGAACACTGAAGCTTTCTTT. Protein product: CASSSADRGLPNTEAFF.

V gene TRBV18 combines with J gene TRBJ2-7; D gene unclear. The CDR3 is 15 amino acids. CDR1 is KGHSH and CDR2 is LQKENI in the germline V gene. V lost 3 bases, J lost 2 bases, and 14 bases lay in between. As DNA, the CDR3 is TGTGCCAGCTCACCGCGGCCCATTCCCACCTACGAGCAGTACTTC. Protein product: CASSPRPIPTYEQYF. The full variable domain, completed using reference TRBV18 and TRBJ2-7, is NAGVMQNPRHLVRRRGQEARLRCSPMKGHSHVYWYRQLPEEGLKFMVYLQKENIIDESGMPKERFSAEFPKEGPSILRIQQVVRGDSAAYFCASSPRPIPTYEQYFGPGTRLTVT.

The V call is TRBV5-1, the J call TRBJ1-5; D is ambiguous. CDR1 and CDR2 from the germline V gene are SGHRS and YFSETQ. V shed 1 base and J shed 1 base, with 15 bases lying between them. The CDR3 is 17 amino acids. The CDR3 loop reads CASSLIPGDESNQPQHF. DNA of the CDR3: TGCGCCAGCAGCTTGATCCCCGGGGATGAAAGCAATCAGCCCCAGCATTTT.

The rearrangement joins TRBV30 to TRBJ2-7; D ambiguous. The V and J ends lost 1 base and 2 bases respectively, with 9 bases between them. The CDR3 spans 13 residues. Per germline, CDR1 GTSNPN and CDR2 SVGIG (reference sequence). The CDR3 bases are TGTGCCTGGAGTGATGAGGCGACCTACGAGCAGTACTTC. Translating gives CAWSDEATYEQYF.

This clone turned up a few times. The J gene is TRBJ1-1, the V gene TRBV6-1, with 9 bases identical to TRBD1. The CDR3 covers 15 residues. With 2 bases clipped from V and 5 bases from J, the junction kept 6 bases outside the gene matches. Germline CDR1 reads MNHNS; CDR2 reads SASEGT. CDR3 nucleotide sequence: TGTGCCAGCAGTGAATCTGAGACAGGGGGGACTGAAGCTTTCTTT. Protein: CASSESETGGTEAFF.